Included here is one TCR beta chain sequence, with context. Antigen: not known. Both 60 Vbeta primers and 13 Jbeta primers went into the PCR. The assay was immunoSEQ multiplex PCR, and TCRdb's table has in-frame clones only and misses some. The sample consists of 95,000 to 150,000 clones, over 60% of them appearing once. These data come from a study of cytomegalovirus exposure and HLA in healthy donors. Study-wide points: An analysis done earlier found most TCR beta V segments productive about 87% or about 30% of the time.

Germline assignment: CDR1 LNHDA and CDR2 SQIVND (reference sequence). The ends lost 5 bases at V and 5 bases at J; junction bases unmatched: 7. CDR3 length: 16 residues. The chain combines TRBV19 with TRBJ2-2; 11 bases line up with TRBD2. Sequenced input: PBMCs. This TCR was recovered from a middle-aged woman in good health and CMV-seropositive. In nucleotides, the CDR3 is TGTGCCAGTAGTTCACTAGCGGGAGAGATTACCGGGGAGCTGTTTTTT. Its protein product is CASSSLAGEITGELFF.